Listed below are T cell receptor beta chains from one sample, sequenced in a study of T-cell reconstitution after alpha-beta-depleted transplantation in children. One entry per CDR3 protein, called by TCRdb with MiXCR from the PCR reads. The sample lists about 980,000 distinct CDR3 sequences, roughly 31% occurring once. This material consisted of PBMCs, mostly from graft donor cells, taken 360 days after TCRalphabeta/CD19-depleted stem cell transplant. Source of these receptors: a boy less than two years old who had a stem cell transplant for SCID, so the T cells may come from the graft donor. CDR3s include the opening cysteine and the closing phenylalanine or tryptophan. A D gene is named only where the DNA matches it firmly. The size of a clone is reported for some rows only, either as once, few or many, or as a class for expanded clones.

j_gene,abundance,v_gene,d_gene,CDR3aa,CDR3nt
TRBJ2-7,NA,TRBV6-1,TRBD1,CATATGSPSYEQYF,TGTGCCACCGCGACAGGGTCCCCCTCCTACGAGCAGTACTTC
TRBJ1-3,NA,TRBV28,NA,CASSLGLSSGNTIYF,TGTGCCAGCAGTTTAGGACTGAGCTCTGGAAACACCATATATTTT
TRBJ1-5,few,TRBV12-3/TRBV12-4,NA,CASKAGHQPQHF,TGTGCCAGCAAGGCGGGACATCAGCCCCAGCATTTT
TRBJ2-4,NA,TRBV4-2,NA,CASSQTMGPKNIQYF,TGTGCCAGCAGCCAGACCATGGGGCCCAAAAACATTCAGTACTTC
TRBJ2-7,NA,TRBV5-1,NA,CASSTPARAGYEQYF,TGCGCCAGCAGCACCCCGGCCAGGGCGGGCTACGAGCAGTACTTC
TRBJ2-3,NA,TRBV24-1,NA,CATSDLPSTDTQYF,TGTGCCACCAGTGATTTACCCAGCACAGATACGCAGTATTTT
TRBJ2-1,few,TRBV2,TRBD1,CASSSGTEMYNEQFF,TGTGCCAGCAGTTCCGGGACAGAAATGTACAATGAGCAGTTCTTC
TRBJ2-1,NA,TRBV12-3/TRBV12-4,TRBD2,CASSARGGGADEQFF,TGTGCCAGCAGTGCCAGGGGCGGGGGGGCCGATGAGCAGTTCTTC
TRBJ2-1,NA,TRBV6-1,NA,CASSEVGEQFF,TGTGCCAGCAGTGAGGTTGGGGAGCAGTTCTTC
TRBJ1-2,NA,TRBV3-1,NA,CASSHNAGYTF,TGTGCCAGCAGCCACAACGCCGGCTACACCTTC
TRBJ2-7,NA,TRBV12-3/TRBV12-4,NA,CASSVTGFEQYF,TGTGCCAGCAGCGTAACAGGGTTCGAGCAGTACTTC
TRBJ1-2,NA,TRBV10-1,NA,CASSVPHLTEDYGYTF,TGCGCCAGCAGTGTCCCACATTTAACAGAAGACTATGGCTACACCTTC
TRBJ2-7,few,TRBV20-1,TRBD2,CSASPSGGALIYEQYF,TGCAGTGCATCCCCTAGCGGGGGGGCCCTCATTTACGAGCAGTACTTC
TRBJ2-7,NA,TRBV27,TRBD2,CASSWGGGWFEQYF,TGTGCCAGCAGTTGGGGCGGGGGTTGGTTCGAGCAGTACTTC
TRBJ2-7,NA,TRBV29-1,TRBD1,CSVTGATYEQYF,TGCAGCGTCACAGGGGCCACCTACGAGCAGTACTTC
TRBJ2-1,NA,TRBV30,NA,CAWRIGGGSYNEQFF,TGTGCCTGGAGAATCGGGGGAGGCTCCTACAATGAGCAGTTCTTC
TRBJ2-3,NA,TRBV20-1,NA,CSARIRGSSTDTQYF,TGCAGTGCTAGAATCCGAGGGTCCAGCACAGATACGCAGTATTTT
TRBJ2-5,NA,TRBV11-2,NA,CASSVRGTQYF,TGTGCCAGCAGCGTTCGCGGGACCCAGTACTTC
TRBJ2-5,few,TRBV7-9,NA,CASSLSLAPQTQYF,TGTGCCAGCAGCTTAAGCCTAGCCCCCCAGACCCAGTACTTC
TRBJ2-7,NA,TRBV27,NA,CASSYTGLEYEQYF,TGTGCCAGCAGTTACACAGGGTTGGAGTACGAGCAGTACTTC
TRBJ2-6,few,TRBV5-1,TRBD1,CASSSGVDRGYSGANVLTF,TGCGCCAGCAGCTCCGGAGTGGACAGGGGCTACTCTGGGGCCAACGTCCTGACTTTC
TRBJ2-2,NA,TRBV2,TRBD1,CASSRQGGAGELFF,TGTGCCAGCAGTAGACAGGGGGGCGCCGGGGAGCTGTTTTTT
TRBJ1-1,few,TRBV4-2,TRBD1,CASSHSGGTEAFF,TGTGCCAGCAGCCACTCAGGGGGGACTGAAGCTTTCTTT
TRBJ2-2,many,TRBV9,NA,CASSVGDLTGELFF,TGTGCCAGCAGCGTAGGTGATTTAACTGGGGAGCTGTTTTTT
TRBJ2-1,many,TRBV5-1,TRBD1,CASSLGTGDLTGNEQFF,TGCGCCAGCAGCTTAGGGACAGGGGACTTAACTGGAAATGAGCAGTTCTTC
TRBJ2-5,NA,TRBV7-9,NA,CASSLEGGVQETQYF,TGTGCCAGCAGCTTAGAAGGGGGGGTCCAAGAGACCCAGTACTTC
TRBJ1-4,NA,TRBV18,NA,CASSSQGTPNEKLFF,TGTGCCAGCTCGTCCCAGGGTACGCCTAATGAAAAACTGTTTTTT
TRBJ2-7,NA,TRBV5-1,TRBD2,CASSASRDYSNEQYF,TGCGCCAGCAGCGCGTCCCGGGACTATTCCAACGAGCAGTACTTC
TRBJ2-1,few,TRBV6-5,NA,CASRYLGVTGNEQFF,TGTGCCAGCAGGTACCTCGGGGTTACGGGCAATGAGCAGTTCTTC
TRBJ2-3,many,TRBV10-3,NA,CAIALEGNTQYF,TGTGCCATCGCCCTGGAGGGCAATACGCAGTATTTT
TRBJ2-1,once,TRBV20-1,NA,CSARRWLDEQFF,TGCAGTGCTAGACGGTGGTTGGATGAGCAGTTCTTC
TRBJ1-6,NA,TRBV5-1,NA,CASSLPSMGVTYNSPLHF,TGCGCCAGCAGCTTGCCGTCCATGGGGGTAACCTATAATTCACCCCTCCACTTT
TRBJ2-1,NA,TRBV5-1,NA,CARGGRGACMNEQFF,TGCGCCAGAGGGGGAAGGGGGGCCTGTATGAATGAGCAGTTCTTC
TRBJ2-3,NA,TRBV2,NA,CASTRTTLGDTQYF,TGTGCCAGCACCCGGACTACTCTAGGAGATACGCAGTATTTT
TRBJ2-1,NA,TRBV20-1,TRBD2,CSALQDIVDSGGEQFF,TGCAGTGCCCTACAGGATATCGTTGATTCGGGGGGTGAGCAGTTCTTC
TRBJ2-7,NA,TRBV7-2,TRBD2,CASSLRLAVGEQYF,TGTGCCAGCAGCCTACGACTAGCGGTGGGCGAGCAGTACTTC
TRBJ2-1,NA,TRBV5-1,NA,CASSLGGQTLGNEQFF,TGCGCCAGCAGCTTGGGGGGACAAACCCTTGGGAATGAGCAGTTCTTC
TRBJ1-1,NA,TRBV7-9,TRBD1,CASSFGQAGTEAFF,TGTGCCAGCAGCTTTGGACAGGCGGGCACTGAAGCTTTCTTT
TRBJ1-1,NA,TRBV15,NA,CATSLTDGLRTEAFF,TGTGCCACCAGCCTAACGGACGGGTTGAGGACTGAAGCTTTCTTT
TRBJ2-1,NA,TRBV6-1,TRBD1,CASRSTGGAPHEQFF,TGTGCCAGCCGCTCGACAGGGGGCGCCCCCCATGAGCAGTTCTTC
TRBJ2-5,NA,TRBV28,TRBD1,CASRGQGVGEETQYF,TGTGCCAGCAGGGGACAGGGAGTTGGAGAAGAGACCCAGTACTTC
TRBJ2-7,NA,TRBV9,TRBD1,CASSVGQDRAYEQYF,TGTGCCAGCAGCGTAGGTCAGGACAGGGCCTACGAGCAGTACTTC
TRBJ2-7,NA,TRBV3-1,NA,CASSQDYGYEQYF,TGTGCCAGCAGCCAAGATTACGGGTACGAGCAGTACTTC
TRBJ1-1,few,TRBV5-1,NA,CASSPGVGLTEAFF,TGCGCCAGCAGCCCGGGGGTTGGGCTCACTGAAGCTTTCTTT
TRBJ2-5,few,TRBV29-1,NA,CSAGRQGAQYF,TGCAGCGCGGGTCGGCAAGGGGCCCAGTACTTC
TRBJ2-7,NA,TRBV4-3,TRBD2,CASSRSAGRRSSYEQYF,TGCGCCAGCAGTCGATCAGCCGGGAGGAGAAGCTCCTACGAGCAGTACTTC
TRBJ1-1,NA,TRBV4-1,TRBD1,CASSQDPTSQGARNTEAFF,TGCGCCAGCAGCCAAGACCCTACTTCGCAGGGGGCGAGGAACACTGAAGCTTTCTTT
TRBJ2-7,NA,TRBV9,NA,CASSPSPLSYYEQYF,TGTGCCAGCAGCCCCTCCCCGCTGTCGTACTACGAGCAGTACTTC
TRBJ2-4,few,TRBV5-1,TRBD1,CASSFGTALAKNIQYF,TGCGCCAGCAGCTTCGGGACAGCCCTAGCCAAAAACATTCAGTACTTC
TRBJ2-1,NA,TRBV18,TRBD1,CASSGNRGSLYNEQFF,TGTGCCAGCTCCGGAAACAGGGGATCCCTCTACAATGAGCAGTTCTTC
TRBJ1-5,NA,TRBV6-2/TRBV6-3,NA,CASRLEGGLSNQPQHF,TGTGCCAGCAGACTCGAGGGCGGACTGAGCAATCAGCCCCAGCATTTT